One sample yielded the 2 T cell receptor beta chains listed below, sequenced in a study of regulatory T cells in long-lasting Graves disease. Noted time point: persistent/refractory GD, antithyroid drugs over 5 years with positive TRAb. The TCR library used RNA extracted from PBMCs. Sequencing libraries for TCR beta were prepared with iRepertoire HTBI primers and Arm-PCR of CDR3 regions. Using its own MiXCR run on the multiplex PCR reads, TCRdb lists one record per CDR3 protein. Of around 340,000 distinct CDR3 sequences listed, around a fifth are singletons. Material: peripheral blood mononuclear cells (PBMCs), obtained when the disease was refractory, from a patient treated with antithyroid drugs. The receptors stem from a female donor with Graves disease.

The chain carries TRBV5-1 and TRBJ2-5, with D tentatively TRBD1 or TRBD2 (7 bases each). CDR1 and CDR2 from the germline V gene are SGHRS and YFSETQ. V lost 4 bases to trimming and J lost 5 bases, with 21 bases between them. This CDR3 contains 16 residues. This chain's CDR3 is CASSPRQGGAGETQYF. The DNA for the CDR3 is TGCGCCAGCAGCCCGAGACAGGGCGGAGCGGGGGAGACCCAGTACTTC.

The table lists this clonotype with many counts. This chain uses TRBV27 with TRBJ1-1, with TRBD1 as a possible D gene (5 bases). Germline values: CDR1 MNHEY, CDR2 SMNVEV (reference sequence). V was shortened by 0 bases and J by 0 bases, with 8 bases between the two germline ends. CDR3 length equals 15 residues. The CDR3 coding sequence is TGTGCCAGCAGTTTATCGGCAGGGTTGAACACTGAAGCTTTCTTT. Translation gives CASSLSAGLNTEAFF.